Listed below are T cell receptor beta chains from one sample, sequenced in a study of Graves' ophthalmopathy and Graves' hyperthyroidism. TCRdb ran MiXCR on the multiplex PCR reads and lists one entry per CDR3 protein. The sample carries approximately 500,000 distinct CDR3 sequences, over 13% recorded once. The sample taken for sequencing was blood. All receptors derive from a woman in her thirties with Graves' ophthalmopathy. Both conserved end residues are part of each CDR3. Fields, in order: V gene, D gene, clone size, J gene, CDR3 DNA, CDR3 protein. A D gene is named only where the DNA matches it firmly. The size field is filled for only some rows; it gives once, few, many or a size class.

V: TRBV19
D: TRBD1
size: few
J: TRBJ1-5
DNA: TGTGCCAGTAGTCTTCGACAGGGGGATAATCAGCCCCAGCATTTT
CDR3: CASSLRQGDNQPQHF

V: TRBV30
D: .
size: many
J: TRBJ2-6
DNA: TGTGCCGGGGGAACCGGGGCCAACGTCCTGACTTTC
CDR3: CAGGTGANVLTF

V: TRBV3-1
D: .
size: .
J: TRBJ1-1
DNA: TGTGCCAGCAGCCGAAGAGAGGAGGGTAGAAACACTGAAGCTTTCTTT
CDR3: CASSRREEGRNTEAFF

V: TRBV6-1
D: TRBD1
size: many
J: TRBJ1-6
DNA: TGTGCCAGCAGGCCCACAGGGGATAATTCACCCCTCCACTTT
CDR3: CASRPTGDNSPLHF

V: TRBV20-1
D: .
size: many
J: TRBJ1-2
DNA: TGCAGTGCGGGATTCCTTGGGGGCTACACCTTC
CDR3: CSAGFLGGYTF

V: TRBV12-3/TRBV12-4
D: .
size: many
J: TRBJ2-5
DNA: TGTGCCAGCAGTCCCACCCGGACGGAGACCCAGTACTTC
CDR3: CASSPTRTETQYF

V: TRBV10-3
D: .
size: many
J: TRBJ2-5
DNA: TGTGCCATCAGTGACAGGGGCGCGTACCAAGAGACCCAGTACTTC
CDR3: CAISDRGAYQETQYF

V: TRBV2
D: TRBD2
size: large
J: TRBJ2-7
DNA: TGTGCCAGCAGGACCGGGACTAGCGATCACGAGCAGTACTTC
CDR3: CASRTGTSDHEQYF

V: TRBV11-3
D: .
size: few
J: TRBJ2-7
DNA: TGTGCCAGCAGCTTAGAGAACAGGGTGAACGAGCAGTACTTC
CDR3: CASSLENRVNEQYF

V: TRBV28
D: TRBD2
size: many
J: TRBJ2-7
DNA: TGTGCCAGCAGTTCCTTAGGACCGACTAGCGCCTGGGTGAAGCAGTACTTC
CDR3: CASSSLGPTSAWVKQYF

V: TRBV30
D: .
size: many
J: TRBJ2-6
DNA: TGTGCCTGGAGTGTGAACAGGTTTTCTAGCGCCGGGGCCAACGTCCTGACTTTC
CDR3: CAWSVNRFSSAGANVLTF

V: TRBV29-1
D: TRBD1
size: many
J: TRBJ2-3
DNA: TGCAGCGTTGATGTAAGCTCAGGGGGTTGGGGCACAGATACGCAGTATTTT
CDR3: CSVDVSSGGWGTDTQYF

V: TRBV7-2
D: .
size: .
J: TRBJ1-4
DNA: TGTGCCAGCAGGGCAGGGACAACTAATGAAAAACTGTTTTTT
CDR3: CASRAGTTNEKLFF

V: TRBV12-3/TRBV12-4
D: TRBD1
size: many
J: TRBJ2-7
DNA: TGTGCCAGCAGTCACTGGGACAGGGGTCCCTACGAGCAGTACTTC
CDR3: CASSHWDRGPYEQYF

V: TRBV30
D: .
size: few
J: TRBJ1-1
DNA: TGTGCCTGGAGTGTACCCGAGACCGCGGGATTGAACACTGAAGCTTTCTTT
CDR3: CAWSVPETAGLNTEAFF

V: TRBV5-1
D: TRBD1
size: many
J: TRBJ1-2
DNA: TGCGCCAGCAGCCTGCCGGACAGGTCGAAAGGCTACACCTTC
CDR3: CASSLPDRSKGYTF

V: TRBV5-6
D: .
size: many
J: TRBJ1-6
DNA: TGTGCCAGCAGCTTGTTAGATAATTCACCCCTCCACTTT
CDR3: CASSLLDNSPLHF

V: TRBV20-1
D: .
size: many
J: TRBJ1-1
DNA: TGCAGTGCTAGAGACGGACGGCAGAACACTGAAGCTTTCTTT
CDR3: CSARDGRQNTEAFF

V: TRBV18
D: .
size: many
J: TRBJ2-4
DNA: TGTGCCAGCTCGGGTGGGACTGACATTCAGTACTTC
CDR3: CASSGGTDIQYF

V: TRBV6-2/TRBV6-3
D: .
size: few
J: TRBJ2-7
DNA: TGTGCCAGCAGTTTTGCCGAGGCCTACGAGCAGTACTTC
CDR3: CASSFAEAYEQYF

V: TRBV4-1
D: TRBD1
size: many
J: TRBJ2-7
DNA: TGCGCCAGCAGCCAGCGGGACAGGAGCTCCTACGAGCAGTACTTC
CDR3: CASSQRDRSSYEQYF

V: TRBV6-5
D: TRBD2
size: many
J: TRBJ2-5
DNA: TGTGCCAGCAGTTACTCGCGGGGGACTCAAGAGACCCAGTACTTC
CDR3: CASSYSRGTQETQYF

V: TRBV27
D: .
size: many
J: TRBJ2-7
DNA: TGTGCCAGCAGTTTTGAGGGACAAATCTACGAGCAGTACTTC
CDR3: CASSFEGQIYEQYF

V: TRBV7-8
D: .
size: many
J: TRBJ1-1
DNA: TGTGCCAGCAGCTTATACCCCCGAGGCGGAAACACTGAAGCTTTCTTT
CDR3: CASSLYPRGGNTEAFF

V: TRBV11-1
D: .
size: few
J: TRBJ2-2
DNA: TGTGCCAGCAGCTTAAGGTCAGGCAGCCGTCCCGAGACCGGGGAGCTGTTTTTT
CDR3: CASSLRSGSRPETGELFF

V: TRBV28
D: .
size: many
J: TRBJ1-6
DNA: TGTGCCAGCCTAACTGGAAACCTCCCCCTCCACTTT
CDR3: CASLTGNLPLHF

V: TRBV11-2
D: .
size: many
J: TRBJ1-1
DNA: TGTGCCAGCAGCCCCCCCCTGGGTCATATGAACACTGAAGCTTTCTTT
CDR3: CASSPPLGHMNTEAFF

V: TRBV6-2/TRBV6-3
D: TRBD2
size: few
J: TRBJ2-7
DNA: TGTGCCAGCAGTTCCTCTGGGCGGGAGGGCCTCTTGTTTTATCACGAGCAGTACTTC
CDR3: CASSSSGREGLLFYHEQYF

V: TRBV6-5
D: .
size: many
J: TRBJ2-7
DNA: TGTGCCAGCAGTTACCTCAGGGGGGACAGTACGCGGCAGTACTTC
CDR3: CASSYLRGDSTRQYF

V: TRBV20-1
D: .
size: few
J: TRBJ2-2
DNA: TGCAGTGTCGGGAAATCCACCGGGGAGCTGTTTTTT
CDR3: CSVGKSTGELFF

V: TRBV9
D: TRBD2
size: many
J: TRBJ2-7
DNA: TGTGCCAGCAGCGCTTTTCTGGTTAGCGGGAGAAAGTACGAGCAGTACTTC
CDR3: CASSAFLVSGRKYEQYF

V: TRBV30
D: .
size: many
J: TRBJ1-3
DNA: TGTGCCTGGAGGATAGGTGGGAACACCATATATTTT
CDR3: CAWRIGGNTIYF

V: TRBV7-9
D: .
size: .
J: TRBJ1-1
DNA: TGTGCCAGCAGCCAGCAGGAGAGGAACACTGATGCTTTCTTT
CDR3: CASSQQERNTDAFF

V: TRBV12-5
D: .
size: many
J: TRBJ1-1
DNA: TGTGCTAGTGGTTTGGCGGGATACATGAACACTGAAGCTTTCTTT
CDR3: CASGLAGYMNTEAFF

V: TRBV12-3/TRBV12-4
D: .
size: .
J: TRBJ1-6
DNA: TGTGCCAGCAGCCTCGGGGGGGAGTCACCCCTCCACTTT
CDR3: CASSLGGESPLHF

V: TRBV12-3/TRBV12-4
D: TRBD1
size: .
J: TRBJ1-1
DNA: TGTGCCAGCAGTTTAGTTTCCTGGACAGGGAAGAACACTGAAGCTTTCTTT
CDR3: CASSLVSWTGKNTEAFF

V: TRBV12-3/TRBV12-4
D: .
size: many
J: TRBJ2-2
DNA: TGCGCCAGCAGTTTTGCCAGCATCGGTACCGGGGAGCTGTTTTTT
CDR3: CASSFASIGTGELFF

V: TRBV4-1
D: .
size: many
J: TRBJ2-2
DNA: TGCGCCAGCAGCCAAGTGGTGGTCCGTGCCGGGGAGCTGTTTTTT
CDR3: CASSQVVVRAGELFF

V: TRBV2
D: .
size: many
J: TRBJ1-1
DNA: TGTGCCAGCAAAGCCGGGACATTAGCTTTCTTT
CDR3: CASKAGTLAFF

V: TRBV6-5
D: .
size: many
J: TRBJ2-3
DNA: TGTGCCAGCAGTTACTCCGGACTACCTAGCACAGATACGCAGTATTTT
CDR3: CASSYSGLPSTDTQYF

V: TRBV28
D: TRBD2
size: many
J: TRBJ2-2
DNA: TGTGCCATCAAGACTAGCGGGAGGGCGAATACCGGGGAGCTGTTTTTT
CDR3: CAIKTSGRANTGELFF

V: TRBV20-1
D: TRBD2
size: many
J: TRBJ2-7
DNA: TGCAGTGCCCCAGGGACTAGCGGGAGGTACGAGCAGTACTTC
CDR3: CSAPGTSGRYEQYF

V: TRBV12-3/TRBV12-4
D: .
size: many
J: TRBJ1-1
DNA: TGTGCCAGCAGACGATGGGGACAGAACACTGAAGCTTTCTTT
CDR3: CASRRWGQNTEAFF

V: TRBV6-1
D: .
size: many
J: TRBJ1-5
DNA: TGTGCCAGCAGTGAACCAGGGGCCGGCTTGGGCAATCAGCCCCAGCATTTT
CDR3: CASSEPGAGLGNQPQHF

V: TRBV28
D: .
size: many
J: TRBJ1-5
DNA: TGTGCCTGCCAGCGCGGGACCGGGGGCAATCAGCCCCAGCATTTT
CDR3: CACQRGTGGNQPQHF

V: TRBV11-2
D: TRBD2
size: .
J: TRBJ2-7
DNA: TGTGCCAGCAGCCCTGTCGGGGCGGGAGTCAGCGAGCAGTACTTC
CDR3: CASSPVGAGVSEQYF

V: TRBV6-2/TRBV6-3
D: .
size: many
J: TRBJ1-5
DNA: TGTGCCAGCAGTTACTCGTGGGGATACAGGCGGCAGCCCCAGCATTTT
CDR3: CASSYSWGYRRQPQHF

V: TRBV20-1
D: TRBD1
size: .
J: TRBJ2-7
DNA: TGCAGTGCTAGAGAGCACAAATTACGGCCTCACAGGGGGCGATCCTACGAGCAGTACTTC
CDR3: CSAREHKLRPHRGRSYEQYF

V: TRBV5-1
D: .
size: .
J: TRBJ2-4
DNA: TGCGCCAGCAGCTTGGATTCAGGGTCCGGCATTAAGTACTTC
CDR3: CASSLDSGSGIKYF

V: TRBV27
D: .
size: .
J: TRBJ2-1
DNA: TGTGCCAGCACCGGGCAGGACAATGAGCAGTTCTTC
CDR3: CASTGQDNEQFF

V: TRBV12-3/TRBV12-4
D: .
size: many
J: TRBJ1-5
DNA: TGTGCCAGCAGTCCGGAGGGCCTCAGCAATCAGCCCCAGCATTTT
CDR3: CASSPEGLSNQPQHF

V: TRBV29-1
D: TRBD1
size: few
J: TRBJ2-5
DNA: TGCAGCGTTGGAGGCCAGGGGGCGTGGCAAGAGACCCAGTACTTC
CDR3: CSVGGQGAWQETQYF

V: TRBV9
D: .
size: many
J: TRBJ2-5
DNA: TGTGCCAGCAGCCCCCAAGGACAGAGAGAGACCCAGTACTTC
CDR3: CASSPQGQRETQYF

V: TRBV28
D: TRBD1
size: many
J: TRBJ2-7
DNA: TGTGCCAGCAGTTTACGCACCGGACAGGGCTCCTTCTTC
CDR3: CASSLRTGQGSFF

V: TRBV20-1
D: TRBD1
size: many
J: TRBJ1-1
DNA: TGCAGTGCTAAGTTCCGCGGAGGGACAGGGGCCATGAACACTGAAGCTTTCTTT
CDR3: CSAKFRGGTGAMNTEAFF

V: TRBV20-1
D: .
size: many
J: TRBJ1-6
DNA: TGCAGTGCTAGAGTGGCAGTGGAAGGTTCACCCCTCCACTTT
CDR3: CSARVAVEGSPLHF

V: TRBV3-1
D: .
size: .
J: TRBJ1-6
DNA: TGTGCCAGCAGCCAAGAGCGGGGGTTTAATTCACCCCTCCACTTT
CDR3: CASSQERGFNSPLHF

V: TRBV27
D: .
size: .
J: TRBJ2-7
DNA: TGTGCCAGCAGTGTGAGACGGTACACAGGGTTCGAGCAGTACTTC
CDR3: CASSVRRYTGFEQYF

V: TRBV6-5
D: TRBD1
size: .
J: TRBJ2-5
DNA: TGTGCCAGCAGTTACTCTAACAGGGGATTAGAGACCCAGTACTTC
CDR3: CASSYSNRGLETQYF